What follows are 32 T cell receptor beta chains derived from one specimen sequenced in a study of T cells in Graves' hyperthyroidism and ophthalmopathy. Researchers amplified the TCR beta CDR3 regions from RNA transcripts. The TCR CDR3 first-round RT-PCR relied on the HTBI primer set. TCRdb analysed the multiplex PCR reads with MiXCR anew, one entry per CDR3 protein. The profile shows fewer than 650,000 distinct CDR3 sequences, 14% of them singletons. The sample consisted of blood. All receptors derive from a woman aged 25 to 45 with Graves' hyperthyroidism that later progressed to Graves' ophthalmopathy.

With respect to this clonotype: A much larger clone differs by one base, so this may be a read error. The CDR3 DNA sequence: TGTGCCAGCAGCGCAGTCCGGGAGGGCCCCCCCTACGAGCAGTACTTC. It yields the protein CASSAVREGPPYEQYF. V and J are TRBV9 and TRBJ2-7; TRBD2 aligns across 8 bases. Germline CDR1 and CDR2: SGDLS and YYNGEE. The CDR3 loop spans 16 amino acids. Trimming removed 3 bases from V and 2 bases from J; junction bases left unmatched: 10.

The V call is TRBV28, the J call TRBJ2-2; D is perhaps TRBD1 or TRBD2 (5 bases each). The germline V and J ends were trimmed by 3 bases and 4 bases, with 15 bases remaining between them. Germline V CDR1 and CDR2: MDHEN, SYDVKM. The CDR3 has 16 amino acids. CDR3 nucleotide sequence: TGTGCCAGCAGTTTGCTCCCCGGGACCTCCACCGGGGAGCTGTTTTTT. Translated, it gives CASSLLPGTSTGELFF. The full variable domain, its missing parts supplied by reference TRBV28 and TRBJ2-2, is DVKVTQSSRYLVKRTGEKVFLECVQDMDHENMFWYRQDPGLGLRLIYFSYDVKMKEKGDIPEGYSVSREKKERFSLILESASTNQTSMYLCASSLLPGTSTGELFFGEGSRLTVL.

This clonotype was seen at least ten times. The chain joins TRBV28 to TRBJ2-1, with TRBD1 as a possible D gene (5 bases). The CDR3 is 15 residues long. V was shortened by 5 bases and J by 2 bases, with 13 bases between the two germline ends. The germline gives CDR1 MDHEN, CDR2 SYDVKM. CDR3 bases: TGTGCCAGCAGTCTCCCTCAGGGCCCCTACAATGAGCAGTTCTTC. Protein sequence: CASSLPQGPYNEQFF.

This clonotype was seen ten or more times. The chain carries TRBV28 and TRBJ2-1; TRBD2 matches at 11 bases. The CDR3 contains 18 residues. Germline values: CDR1 MDHEN, CDR2 SYDVKM. V gave up 3 bases and J gave up 1 base; unmatched junction bases: 8. The chain's CDR3 is CASSFPSTSGSSYNEQFF. DNA for the CDR3: TGTGCCAGCAGTTTCCCCTCCACTAGCGGGAGTTCCTACAATGAGCAGTTCTTC.

This clonotype was observed a handful of times. The chain couples TRBV27 to TRBJ2-2; D remains unclear. The CDR3 has 12 amino acids. Germline loops: CDR1 MNHEY, CDR2 SMNVEV (reference sequence). Trimming took off 11 bases at V and 5 bases at J, with 12 bases between the two ends. CDR3 in DNA: TGTGCCGCCTCCCGAGGAACCGGGGAGCTGTTTTTT. Amino acids: CAASRGTGELFF.

This clonotype turned up a few times. The rearrangement links TRBV3-1 to TRBJ2-3; 9 positions agree with TRBD1. Looked up from germline, CDR1 is LGHDT and CDR2 is YNNKEL (reference sequence). The CDR3 contains 18 residues. With 1 base clipped from V and 3 bases from J, the junction kept 11 bases outside the gene matches. For the CDR3, the DNA is TGTGCCAGCAGCCAAGGTTGGGCGGGACAGGGTCTGACAGATACGCAGTATTTT. Residues: CASSQGWAGQGLTDTQYF.

The table lists this clonotype with many counts. V gene TRBV7-9 combines with J gene TRBJ2-7, with 9 nucleotides matching TRBD2. This CDR3 contains 15 residues. CDR1 and CDR2 (germline): SEHNR, FQNEAQ (reference sequence). V dropped 5 bases and J dropped 5; count of bases not matched to a gene: 10. This CDR3 is CASSGVAGVSDEQYF. The CDR3 bases are TGTGCCAGCAGCGGGGTAGCGGGAGTTTCGGACGAGCAGTACTTC.

This clonotype occurred once. This chain uses TRBV5-1 with TRBJ2-1; possibly TRBD2 for D (6 bases). The length of the CDR3 is 15 residues. The V end lost 0 bases, the J end lost 7 bases, and 14 bases lay between the germline ends. Germline V CDR1 and CDR2: SGHRS, YFSETQ. The CDR3 DNA reads TGCGCCAGCAGCTTGGAAGACGGGAGTAGGAATGAGCAGTTCTTC. Protein product: CASSLEDGSRNEQFF.

This clonotype was detected ten times or more. This chain links TRBV2 with TRBJ2-5; D not resolved. Germline V gives CDR1 SNHLY, CDR2 FYNNEI. The CDR3 runs to 14 residues. Trimming removed 7 bases at V and 2 bases at J, with 14 bases between. The CDR3 reads CASIIRASQETQYF. The DNA for the CDR3 is TGTGCCAGCATTATACGGGCGTCGCAAGAGACCCAGTACTTC.

The table lists this clonotype with many counts. The chain is built from TRBV2 and TRBJ2-2, with 7 bases identical to TRBD1. The CDR3 contains 13 residues. V lost 5 bases to trimming and J lost 14 bases; unmatched junction nucleotides: 11. Germline CDR1 is SNHLY and CDR2 is FYNNEI. CDR3 nucleotides: TGTGCCAGCAGTCCGAAGGGAAACAGGGGACTGTTTTTT. Translation gives CASSPKGNRGLFF.

This clonotype was found many times. This rearrangement joins TRBV20-1 to TRBJ1-1; 7 bases agree with TRBD1. Germline V gene lookup returns CDR1 DFQATT and CDR2 SNEGSKA (reference sequence). J lost 7 bases, V lost 0 bases, and 5 bases had no gene match. The length of the CDR3 is 13 residues. CDR3 nucleotide sequence: TGCAGTGCTAGAGATGGACAGGCGCATGAAGCTTTCTTT. Its protein product is CSARDGQAHEAFF.

This clonotype was picked up many times. The chain carries TRBV28 and TRBJ2-3; no reliable D call. Trimming removed 0 bases at V and 3 bases at J, with 13 bases between. Germline V lookup: CDR1 MDHEN, CDR2 SYDVKM. The CDR3 has 16 amino acids. The CDR3 coding sequence is TGTGCCAGCAGTTTATGGCAGGAGTATCGTACAGATACGCAGTATTTT. This encodes CASSLWQEYRTDTQYF. Filled out from reference TRBV28 and TRBJ2-3, the complete variable domain reads DVKVTQSSRYLVKRTGEKVFLECVQDMDHENMFWYRQDPGLGLRLIYFSYDVKMKEKGDIPEGYSVSREKKERFSLILESASTNQTSMYLCASSLWQEYRTDTQYFGPGTRLTVL.

This clonotype was recorded at least ten times. The J gene is TRBJ2-7, the V gene TRBV19, with a tentative D call TRBD1 (7 bases). Germline V gene sequence: CDR1 LNHDA, CDR2 SQIVND (reference sequence). The CDR3 loop spans 14 amino acids. V lost 6 bases to trimming and J lost 2 bases, with 14 bases between them. In nucleotides, the CDR3 is TGTGCCAGTAGCGACCAGGGGGAGGCCTACGAGCAGTACTTC. Protein: CASSDQGEAYEQYF.

This clonotype turned up a few times. The rearrangement uses TRBV6-2 or TRBV6-3 and TRBJ1-5; weak D call: TRBD1 (5 bases). The germline V and J ends were trimmed by 2 bases and 5 bases, with 22 bases remaining between them. The CDR3 is 18 amino acids. Germline V gene lookup returns CDR1 MNHEY and CDR2 SVGEGT. This chain's CDR3 is CASSYRGLRLSNYQPQHF. The CDR3 bases are TGTGCCAGCAGTTACAGGGGCCTTCGCCTATCCAACTATCAGCCCCAGCATTTT.

Many counts were recorded for this clonotype. The chain combines TRBV5-8 with TRBJ1-6, with D possibly TRBD1 on 6 matching bases. The CDR3 has 15 amino acids. The V gene lost 4 bases and the J gene lost 8 bases, with 16 bases spanning the gap. The germline CDR1 and CDR2 sequences are SGHTS and YDEGEE. The CDR3 bases are TGTGCCAGCAGCGTCATGACAGGCGGGGATTCACCCCTCCACTTT. Translated: CASSVMTGGDSPLHF.

This clonotype was observed many times. The V gene is TRBV12-3 or TRBV12-4, the J gene TRBJ2-7, with 7 bases matching TRBD2. The CDR3 covers 15 residues. With 0 bases clipped from V and 6 bases from J, the junction kept 8 bases outside the gene matches. The CDR3 is CASSLAALALGEQYF. The CDR3, as DNA: TGTGCCAGCAGTTTAGCGGCACTAGCGCTGGGCGAGCAGTACTTC.

The rearrangement joins TRBV7-2 to TRBJ2-7; D is unclear. This CDR3 contains 13 residues. V lost 5 bases to trimming and J lost 6 bases, with 14 bases between them. Germline lookup yields CDR1 SGHTA and CDR2 FQGNSA. CDR3 nucleotide sequence: TGTGCCAGCAGCCCAGAGACCATACGCGAGCAGTACTTC. This translates into CASSPETIREQYF.

This clonotype was seen repeatedly, ten times or more. V and J are TRBV6-1 and TRBJ2-5, with 10 bases matching TRBD2. CDR1 MNHNS and CDR2 SASEGT come from the germline V gene. This CDR3 has 15 residues. V shed 6 bases and J 1 base; nucleotides not matched to a gene: 5. The CDR3 reads CASRKLAGTQETQYF. The CDR3 nucleotides read TGTGCCAGCAGAAAACTAGCGGGGACCCAAGAGACCCAGTACTTC.

Of note for this clonotype: A much more abundant neighbour one base away suggests this may be a read error. The chain joins TRBV3-1 to TRBJ2-4; D gene ambiguous. This CDR3 has 13 residues. CDR1 and CDR2 (germline): LGHDT, YNNKEL (reference sequence). DNA of the CDR3: TGTGGCAGCAGCCAAGCGAATAGGAACATTCAGTACTTC. Its protein is CGSSQANRNIQYF.

Only a few counts were recorded for this clonotype. V gene TRBV28 combines with J gene TRBJ2-1, with unresolved D. Looked up from germline, CDR1 is MDHEN and CDR2 is SYDVKM. V was trimmed by 3 bases and J by 8 bases, leaving 14 bases between them. The CDR3 covers 14 residues. The CDR3 coding sequence is TGTGCCAGCAGTTTCAAACTGTTTACGGATGAGCAGTTCTTC. Its protein is CASSFKLFTDEQFF.

The V and J genes are TRBV19 and TRBJ2-2, with D perhaps matching TRBD1 (6 bases). The germline V and J ends were trimmed by 3 bases and 0 bases, with 8 bases remaining between them. Germline loops: CDR1 LNHDA, CDR2 SQIVND (reference sequence). The CDR3 runs 15 residues. CDR3 bases: TGTGCCAGTAGTATCCGACAGGCGAACACCGGGGAGCTGTTTTTT. Protein sequence: CASSIRQANTGELFF.

The chain carries TRBV3-1 and TRBJ1-6, with 9 bases aligning to TRBD1. Germline CDR1 is LGHDT and CDR2 is YNNKEL (reference sequence). The CDR3 spans 15 residues. The junction had 2 bases not matched to a gene; V was cut back by 1 base and J by 7 bases. CDR3 nucleotides: TGTGCCAGCAGCCAAGGCGGACAGGGGAATTCACCCCTCCACTTT. It encodes CASSQGGQGNSPLHF.

There are many counts of this clonotype. This CDR3 is CASSDPNRKVAQYF. For the CDR3, the DNA is TGTGCCAGCAGCGACCCAAATCGTAAGGTGGCCCAGTACTTC. V and J are TRBV12-3 or TRBV12-4 and TRBJ2-5, with D unresolved. Trimming stripped 6 bases from V and 9 bases from J, with 20 bases between. The CDR3 runs to 14 residues.

The J gene is TRBJ2-5, the V gene TRBV2, with D maybe TRBD1 (5 bases). CDR1 and CDR2 from the germline V gene are SNHLY and FYNNEI. The CDR3 is 14 amino acids. Here the CDR3 DNA reads TGTGCTAACAGTGTTCAGGGCGTACAAGAGACCCAGTACTTC. Translated, it gives CANSVQGVQETQYF.

This clonotype was counted ten times or more. The chain uses TRBV28 and TRBJ1-1; 7 bases are a match to TRBD1. This CDR3 is built from 14 residues. Germline V gives CDR1 MDHEN, CDR2 SYDVKM. The trim removed 3 bases at V and 1 base at J, leaving 2 bases unmatched. CDR3 nucleotide sequence: TGTGCCAGCAGTTTCAGGGGGACGAACACTGAAGCTTTCTTT. Its translation is CASSFRGTNTEAFF.

This clonotype was seen a few times. The chain is built from TRBV7-2 and TRBJ1-4, with a possible D match to TRBD1 (5 bases). Germline CDR1 and CDR2: SGHTA and FQGNSA. V lost 4 bases, J lost 7 bases, and 13 bases lay in between. The CDR3 covers 14 residues. The CDR3 nucleotides are TGTGCCAGCAGCTCGTCCGCGGGGGGTGAAAAACTGTTTTTT. Translation: CASSSSAGGEKLFF.

This clonotype was detected many times. The J gene is TRBJ2-5, the V gene TRBV11-3; TRBD2 matches 12 bases. Germline V CDR1 and CDR2: SGHNT, YENEEA. With 5 bases clipped from V and 4 bases from J, the junction kept 5 bases outside the gene matches. This CDR3 spans 15 amino acids. CDR3 DNA: TGTGCCAGCAGCGTAAGACTAGCGGGAGTAGAGACCCAGTACTTC. Its protein is CASSVRLAGVETQYF. The whole variable domain, remainder taken from reference TRBV11-3 and TRBJ2-5, is EAGVVQSPRYKIIEKKQPVAFWCNPISGHNTLYWYLQNLGQGPELLIRYENEEAVDDSQLPKDRFSAERLKGVDSTLKIQPAELGDSAVYLCASSVRLAGVETQYFGPGTRLLVL.

Many counts were recorded for this clonotype. The CDR3 nucleotides read TGTGCCAGCAGTTTCGCTTGGGGGGCCGGGGGCACTGAAGCTTTCTTT. Translating gives CASSFAWGAGGTEAFF. This chain joins TRBV27 and TRBJ1-1, with D possibly being TRBD1 (6 bases). CDR1 is MNHEY and CDR2 is SMNVEV in the germline V gene (reference sequence). The CDR3 is 16 amino acids. Trimming pared 3 bases from V and 4 bases from J, leaving 18 bases between.

This clonotype has at least ten counts. The rearrangement uses TRBV20-1 and TRBJ1-2; possibly TRBD1 for D (5 bases). The ends were cut back, 2 bases at V and 4 bases at J, with 14 bases in the middle. The V gene's germline CDR1 is DFQATT and CDR2 SNEGSKA (reference sequence). The CDR3 is made up of 14 amino acids. The CDR3 region has the DNA TGCAGTGCTAGACCGCCTGGGGGGAGCTATGGCTACACCTTC. Protein product: CSARPPGGSYGYTF.

This clonotype was picked up many times. This CDR3 reads CASSPPTASAYNEQFF. The CDR3 coding sequence is TGTGCCAGCTCACCACCAACGGCTAGCGCGTACAATGAGCAGTTCTTC. This chain uses TRBV18 with TRBJ2-1; D perhaps matches TRBD2 (6 bases). The CDR3 runs 16 residues. V lost 0 bases and J lost 4, with 13 bases in between. Germline loops: CDR1 KGHSH, CDR2 LQKENI.

The chain joins TRBV6-1 to TRBJ2-7; D might be TRBD1 or TRBD2, each matching 6 bases. The CDR3 loop spans 13 amino acids. The V gene lost 7 bases and the J gene lost 7 bases, with 17 bases spanning the gap. Germline loops: CDR1 MNHNS, CDR2 SASEGT. The CDR3 DNA follows: TGTGCCAGCACCGGGGCAGGAGGGGGGGAGCAGTACTTC. This sequence encodes CASTGAGGGEQYF.

As regards this clonotype: Given a much more abundant clone one base away, this may be a read error. The chain joins TRBV27 to TRBJ1-6; D ambiguous. This CDR3 comprises 17 residues. Germline CDR1 MNHEY, CDR2 SMNVEV (reference sequence). The DNA of the CDR3 is TGTGCCGGCAGTTTACAAATGGGAGTGGGAATAGATTCACCCCTCCACTTT. Its protein is CAGSLQMGVGIDSPLHF.